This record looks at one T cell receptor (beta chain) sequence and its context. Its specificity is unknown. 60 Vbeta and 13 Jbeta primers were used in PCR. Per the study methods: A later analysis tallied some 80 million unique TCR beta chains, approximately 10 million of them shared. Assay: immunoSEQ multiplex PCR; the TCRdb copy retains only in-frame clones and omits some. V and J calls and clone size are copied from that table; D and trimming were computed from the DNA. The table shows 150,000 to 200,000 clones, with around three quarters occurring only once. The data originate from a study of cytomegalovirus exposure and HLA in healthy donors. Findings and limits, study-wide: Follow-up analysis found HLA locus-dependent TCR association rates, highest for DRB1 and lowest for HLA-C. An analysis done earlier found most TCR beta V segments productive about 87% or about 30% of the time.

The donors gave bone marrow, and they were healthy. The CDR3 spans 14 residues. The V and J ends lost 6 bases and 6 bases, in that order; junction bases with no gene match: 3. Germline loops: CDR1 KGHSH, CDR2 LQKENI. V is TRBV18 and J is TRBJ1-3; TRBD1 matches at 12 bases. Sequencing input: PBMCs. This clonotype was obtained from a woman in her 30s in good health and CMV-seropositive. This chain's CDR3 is CASSPGQGANTIYF. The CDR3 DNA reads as TGTGCCAGCTCGCCGGGACAGGGGGCAAACACCATATATTTT.